This TCR beta chain was observed in a study of neurological immune-mediated disorders (dated by TCRdb to about 2019). Background for the entire study: Of the approximately 34 multiple sclerosis patients, around 30 had relapsing-remitting MS and 3 had secondary progressive MS. The cohort was made up of approximately 71 subjects, consisting of roughly 15 HAM/TSP patients, roughly 35 multiple sclerosis patients and 20 healthy controls. Alongside PBMC samples, the set of some 98 TCR-beta libraries contained longitudinal samples, technical triplicates, and paired CD4+ and CD8+ T-cell subsets that had been sorted. Using UMI-based sequencing, the study compared peripheral blood TCR-beta repertoires from patients with HTLV-I-associated myelopathy (HAM/TSP), patients with multiple sclerosis, and healthy controls.

For the unsorted PBMC libraries, 2 million PBMCs were stored in RNAlater at -80 degrees C until RNA extraction and were used to generate the libraries. Multiple sclerosis patients were enrolled in a US clinical protocol under which disease progression was evaluated by magnetic resonance imaging. Peripheral blood underwent Ficoll-Hypaque density gradient centrifugation to isolate PBMCs, which were then cryopreserved in liquid nitrogen. This clonotype was observed many times. Which antigen it targets is not known. Base qualities are not provided; no much larger clone lies one nucleotide away. The V and J ends are trimmed by 6 bases and 6 bases, leaving 16 bases between them. The CDR3 contains 13 residues, cysteine and phenylalanine counted. The only DNA kept is the CDR3, 39 bases in frame from the first base. CDR1 and CDR2, per the germline V gene, are SGHRS and YFSETQ. Here is what the overall study found, with its caveats: The MS cluster was not associated with any clinical or MRI features, and the authors stated that larger cohorts are needed. TCR clonal expansion was highest in HAM/TSP patients and lowest in MS patients, with MS patients falling below even healthy controls. No identical CDR3 amino acid sequences were shared among expanded clones across subjects, suggesting private TCR-beta repertoires in all groups. In a phylogenetic analysis, the repertoires of 18 out of 34 MS patients fell into a single cluster of related CDR3 sequences, pointing to a possible signature at the repertoire level.

cDNA was synthesized by template-switch 5'RACE using a primer carrying a 10-nucleotide random unique molecular identifier by which each TCR transcript was tagged. Each sequencing run produced over 180 million TCR-beta sequences covering 15-18 subjects. The RNeasy kit was used to extract total RNA. The KAPA Real-time Library Amplification kit was used to amplify TCR-beta VDJ regions with primers for the TCR constant region and the 5'RACE anchor. Sample indexes and Illumina adaptors were added in a first PCR, after which library yield was increased in a second PCR. The roughly 650 bp TCR product was size-selected on a 2% E-gel SizeSelection system after Ampure bead purification. Library quality was checked on a Bioanalyzer, concentration was measured with Qubit, and libraries were quantified with the Kapa Library Quantification kit before pooling. An Illumina HiSeq 2500 sequenced the libraries paired-end 2 x 150 bp. To increase sequence diversity, roughly 24-32% phiX was spiked into each library pool. The paper's data handling went like this. The quality-filtered reads were processed with the UMI-based MiGEC pipeline, whose error correction step removed more than 85% of the raw TCR sequences. VDJ genes were aligned to IMGT germline references, and clonotypes were defined by unique CDR3 amino acid sequence plus V-J genes. Clonal expansion, Shannon diversity, and CDR3 relatedness (CalcPairwiseDistances, ClusterSamples) were evaluated with VDJtools, and phylogenetic trees were built with CLCbio workbench. Using coefficient-of-variation modelling across technical triplicates, the study counted a clone as expanded if it had at least 8 unique UMIs. The raw public reads went through TCRdb reprocessing: fastp at Q25, MiXCR clone calling, in-frame beta chains kept. Rows with one shared CDR3 protein collapse into an entry with the most common genes and DNA. The authors' filters were not applied to this entry. This sample lists about 78,000 distinct CDR3 sequences; just over 5% were detected once. The top ten constitute 2% to 2.5% of the sample.

The receptor chain draws on TRBV5-1 and TRBJ2-7, and possibly TRBD1, on 6 matching bases. The sequenced sample consisted of PBMCs. This sequence was found in a woman aged 25 to 39 with multiple sclerosis. This receptor carries the CDR3 CASNQGYEVEQYF. The nucleotide sequence reads as follows: TGCGCCAGCAATCAGGGGTATGAGGTCGAGCAGTACTTC.